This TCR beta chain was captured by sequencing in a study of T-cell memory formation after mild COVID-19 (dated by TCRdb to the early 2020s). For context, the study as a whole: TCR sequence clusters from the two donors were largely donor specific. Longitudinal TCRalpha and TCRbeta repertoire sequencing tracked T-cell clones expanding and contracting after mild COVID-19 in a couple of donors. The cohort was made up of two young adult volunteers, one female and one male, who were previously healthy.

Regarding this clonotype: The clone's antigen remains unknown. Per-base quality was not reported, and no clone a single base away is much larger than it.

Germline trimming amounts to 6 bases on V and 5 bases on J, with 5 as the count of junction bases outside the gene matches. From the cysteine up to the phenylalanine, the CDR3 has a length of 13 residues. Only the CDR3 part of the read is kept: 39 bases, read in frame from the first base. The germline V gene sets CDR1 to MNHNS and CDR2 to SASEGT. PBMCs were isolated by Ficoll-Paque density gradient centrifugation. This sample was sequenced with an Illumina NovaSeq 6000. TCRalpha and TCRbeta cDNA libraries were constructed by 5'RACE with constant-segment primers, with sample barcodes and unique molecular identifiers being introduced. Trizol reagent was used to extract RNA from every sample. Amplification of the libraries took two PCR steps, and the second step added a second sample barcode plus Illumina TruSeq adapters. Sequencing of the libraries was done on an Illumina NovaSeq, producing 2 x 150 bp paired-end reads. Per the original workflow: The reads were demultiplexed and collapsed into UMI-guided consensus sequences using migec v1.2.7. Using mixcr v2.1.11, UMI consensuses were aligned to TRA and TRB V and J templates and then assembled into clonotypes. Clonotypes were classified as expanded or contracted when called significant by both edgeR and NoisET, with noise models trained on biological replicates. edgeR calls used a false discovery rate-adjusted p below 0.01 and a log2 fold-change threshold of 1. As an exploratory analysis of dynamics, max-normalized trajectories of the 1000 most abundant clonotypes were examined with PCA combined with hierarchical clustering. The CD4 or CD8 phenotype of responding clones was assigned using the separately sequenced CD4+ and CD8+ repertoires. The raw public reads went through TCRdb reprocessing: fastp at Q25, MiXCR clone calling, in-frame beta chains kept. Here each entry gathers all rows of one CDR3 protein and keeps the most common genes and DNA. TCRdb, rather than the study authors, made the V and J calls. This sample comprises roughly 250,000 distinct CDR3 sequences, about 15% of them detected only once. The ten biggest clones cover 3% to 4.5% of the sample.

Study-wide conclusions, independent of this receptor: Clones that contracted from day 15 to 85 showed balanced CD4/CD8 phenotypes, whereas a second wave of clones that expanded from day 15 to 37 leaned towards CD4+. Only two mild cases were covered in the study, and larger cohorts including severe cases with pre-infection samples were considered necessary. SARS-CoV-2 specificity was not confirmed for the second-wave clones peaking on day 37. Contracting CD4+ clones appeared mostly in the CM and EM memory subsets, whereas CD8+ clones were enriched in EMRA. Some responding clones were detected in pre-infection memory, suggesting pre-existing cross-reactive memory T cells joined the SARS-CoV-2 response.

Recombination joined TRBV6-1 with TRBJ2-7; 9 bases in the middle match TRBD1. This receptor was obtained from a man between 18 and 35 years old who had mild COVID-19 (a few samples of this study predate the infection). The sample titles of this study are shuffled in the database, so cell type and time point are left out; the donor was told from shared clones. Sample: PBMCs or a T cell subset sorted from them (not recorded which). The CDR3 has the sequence CASRNRGLNEQYF. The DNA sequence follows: TGTGCCAGCAGGAACAGGGGGCTCAACGAGCAGTACTTC.